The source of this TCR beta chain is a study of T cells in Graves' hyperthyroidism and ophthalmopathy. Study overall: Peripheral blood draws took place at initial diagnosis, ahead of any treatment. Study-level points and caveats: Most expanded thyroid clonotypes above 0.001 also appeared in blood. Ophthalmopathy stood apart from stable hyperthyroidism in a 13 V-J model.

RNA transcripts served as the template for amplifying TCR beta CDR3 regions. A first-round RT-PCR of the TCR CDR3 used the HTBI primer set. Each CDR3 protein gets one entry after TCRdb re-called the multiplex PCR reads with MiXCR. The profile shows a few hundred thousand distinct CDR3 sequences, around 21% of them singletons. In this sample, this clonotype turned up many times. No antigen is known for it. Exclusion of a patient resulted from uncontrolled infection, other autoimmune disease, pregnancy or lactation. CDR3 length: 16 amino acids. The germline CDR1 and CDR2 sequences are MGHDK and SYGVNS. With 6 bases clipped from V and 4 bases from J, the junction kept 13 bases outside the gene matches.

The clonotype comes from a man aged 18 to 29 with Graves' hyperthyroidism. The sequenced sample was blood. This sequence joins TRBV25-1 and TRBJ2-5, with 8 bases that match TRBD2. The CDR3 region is CASRGVRGGPGETQYF. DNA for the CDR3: TGTGCCAGCAGGGGGGTTCGGGGGGGGCCTGGAGAGACCCAGTACTTC.